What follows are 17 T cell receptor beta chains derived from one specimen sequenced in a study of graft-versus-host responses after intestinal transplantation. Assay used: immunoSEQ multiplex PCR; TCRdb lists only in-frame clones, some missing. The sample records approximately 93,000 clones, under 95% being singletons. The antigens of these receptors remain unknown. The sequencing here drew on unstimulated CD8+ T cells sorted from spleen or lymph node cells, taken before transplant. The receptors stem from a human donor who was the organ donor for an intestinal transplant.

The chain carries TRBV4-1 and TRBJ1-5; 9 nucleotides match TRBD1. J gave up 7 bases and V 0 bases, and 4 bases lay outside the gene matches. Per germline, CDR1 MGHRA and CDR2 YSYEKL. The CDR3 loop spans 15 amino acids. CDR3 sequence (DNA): TGCGCCAGCAGCCAAGAGCGGACAGGGGTACAGCCCCAGCATTTT. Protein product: CASSQERTGVQPQHF.

The CDR3, as DNA: TGTGCCAGCAGGGGGACTCTCACAGATACGCAGTATTTT. This sequence encodes CASRGTLTDTQYF. The J gene is TRBJ2-3, the V gene TRBV2; perhaps TRBD2 as D (6 bases). Germline loops: CDR1 SNHLY, CDR2 FYNNEI. The CDR3 has 13 residues. With 6 bases removed from V and 2 bases from J, the gap between germline ends came to 9 bases.

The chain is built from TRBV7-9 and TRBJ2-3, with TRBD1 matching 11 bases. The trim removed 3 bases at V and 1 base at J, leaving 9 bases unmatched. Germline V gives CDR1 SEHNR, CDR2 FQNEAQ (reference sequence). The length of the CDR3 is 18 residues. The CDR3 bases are TGTGCCAGCAGCTTGGGGACAGGGGGGTACCGGGGCACAGATACGCAGTATTTT. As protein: CASSLGTGGYRGTDTQYF.

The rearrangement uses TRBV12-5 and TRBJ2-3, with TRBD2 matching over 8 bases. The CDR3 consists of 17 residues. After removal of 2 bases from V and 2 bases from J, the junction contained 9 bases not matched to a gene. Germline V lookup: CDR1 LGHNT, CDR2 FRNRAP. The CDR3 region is CASGLPLAGLDTDTQYF. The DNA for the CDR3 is TGTGCTAGTGGTTTGCCACTTGCGGGACTAGACACAGATACGCAGTATTTT.

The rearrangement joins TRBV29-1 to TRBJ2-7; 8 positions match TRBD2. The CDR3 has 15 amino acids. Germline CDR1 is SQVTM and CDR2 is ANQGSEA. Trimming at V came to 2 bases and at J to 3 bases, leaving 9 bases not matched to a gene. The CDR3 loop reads CSVELSGGDIYEQYF. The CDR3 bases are TGCAGCGTTGAATTGAGCGGGGGCGATATCTACGAGCAGTACTTC.

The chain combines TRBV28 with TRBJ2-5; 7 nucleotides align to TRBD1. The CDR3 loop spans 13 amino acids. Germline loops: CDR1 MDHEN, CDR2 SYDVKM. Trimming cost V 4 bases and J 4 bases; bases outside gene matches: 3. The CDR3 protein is CASSSTGAETQYF. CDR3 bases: TGTGCCAGCAGTTCCACAGGGGCAGAGACCCAGTACTTC.

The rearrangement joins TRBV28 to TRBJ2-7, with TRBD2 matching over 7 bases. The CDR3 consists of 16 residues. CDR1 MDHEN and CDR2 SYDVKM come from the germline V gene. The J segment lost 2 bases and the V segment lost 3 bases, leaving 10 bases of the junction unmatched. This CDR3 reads CASSFRNRDYPYEQYF. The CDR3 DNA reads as TGTGCCAGCAGTTTTAGGAACCGGGACTATCCCTACGAGCAGTACTTC.

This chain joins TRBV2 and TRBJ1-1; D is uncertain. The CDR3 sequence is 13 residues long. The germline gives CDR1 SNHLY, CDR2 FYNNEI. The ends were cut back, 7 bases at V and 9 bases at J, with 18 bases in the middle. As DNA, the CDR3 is TGTGCCAGCACCCCCCCGCTGGGCGGGAAAGCTTTCTTT. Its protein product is CASTPPLGGKAFF.

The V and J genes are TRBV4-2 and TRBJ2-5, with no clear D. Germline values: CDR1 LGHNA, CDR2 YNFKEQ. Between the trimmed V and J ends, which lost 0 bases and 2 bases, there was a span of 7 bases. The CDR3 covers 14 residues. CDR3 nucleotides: TGTGCCAGCAGCCAAGATAACATGCAAGAGACCCAGTACTTC. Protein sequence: CASSQDNMQETQYF.

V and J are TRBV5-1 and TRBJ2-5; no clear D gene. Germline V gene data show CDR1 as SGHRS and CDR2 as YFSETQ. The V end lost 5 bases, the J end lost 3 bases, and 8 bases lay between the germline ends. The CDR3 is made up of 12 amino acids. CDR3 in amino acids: CASRLLEETQYF. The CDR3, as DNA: TGCGCCAGCAGACTGTTAGAAGAGACCCAGTACTTC.

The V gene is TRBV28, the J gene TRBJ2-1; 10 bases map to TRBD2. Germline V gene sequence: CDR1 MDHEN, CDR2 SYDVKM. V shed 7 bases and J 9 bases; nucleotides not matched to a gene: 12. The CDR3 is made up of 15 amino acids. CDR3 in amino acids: CASISGASGSGEQFF. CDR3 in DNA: TGTGCCAGCATTAGCGGGGCTAGCGGGAGTGGTGAGCAGTTCTTC.

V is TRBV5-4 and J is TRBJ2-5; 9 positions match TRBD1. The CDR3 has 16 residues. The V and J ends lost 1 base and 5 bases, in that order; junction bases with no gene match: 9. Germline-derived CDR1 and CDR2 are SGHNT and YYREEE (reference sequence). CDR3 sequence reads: CASSLISSGQGETQYF. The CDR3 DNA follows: TGTGCCAGCAGCTTGATTTCCTCGGGACAGGGCGAGACCCAGTACTTC.

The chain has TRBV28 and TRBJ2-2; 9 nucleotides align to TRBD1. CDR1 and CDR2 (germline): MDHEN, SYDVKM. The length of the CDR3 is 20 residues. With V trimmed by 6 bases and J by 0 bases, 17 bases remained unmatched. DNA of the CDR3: TGTGCCAGCAGAGGGTTGGGGACAGGGATCGTCTTTTCGAACACCGGGGAGCTGTTTTTT. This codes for CASRGLGTGIVFSNTGELFF.

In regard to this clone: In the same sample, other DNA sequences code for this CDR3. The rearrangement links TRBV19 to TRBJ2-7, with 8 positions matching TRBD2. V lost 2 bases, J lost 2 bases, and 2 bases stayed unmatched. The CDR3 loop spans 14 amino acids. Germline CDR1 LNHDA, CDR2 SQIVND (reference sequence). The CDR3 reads CASSITSGAYEQYF. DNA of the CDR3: TGTGCCAGTAGTATAACTAGCGGAGCCTACGAGCAGTACTTC.

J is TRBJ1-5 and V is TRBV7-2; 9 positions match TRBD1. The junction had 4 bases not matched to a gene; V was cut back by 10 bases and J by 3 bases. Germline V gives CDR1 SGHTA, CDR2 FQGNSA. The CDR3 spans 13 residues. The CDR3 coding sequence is TGTGCCACTGGACAGGGGTACAATCAGCCCCAGCATTTT. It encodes CATGQGYNQPQHF.

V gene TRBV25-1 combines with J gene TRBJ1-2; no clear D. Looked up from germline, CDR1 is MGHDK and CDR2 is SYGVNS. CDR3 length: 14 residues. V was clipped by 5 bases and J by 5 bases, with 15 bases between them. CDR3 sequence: CASSSAQIWYGYTF. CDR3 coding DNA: TGTGCCAGCAGTAGCGCGCAAATCTGGTATGGCTACACCTTC.

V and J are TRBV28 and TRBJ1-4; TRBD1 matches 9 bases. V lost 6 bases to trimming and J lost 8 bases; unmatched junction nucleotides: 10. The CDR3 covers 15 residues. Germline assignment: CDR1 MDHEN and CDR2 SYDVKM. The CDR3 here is CASRDTGGGGEKLFF. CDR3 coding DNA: TGTGCCAGCAGGGATACAGGGGGCGGGGGCGAAAAACTGTTTTTT.